Following are 27 T cell receptor beta chains from one sample sequenced in a study of blood T cell repertoires in COVID-19. Using immunoSEQ multiplex PCR, the repertoire was profiled, and TCRdb retains in-frame clones only, with some absent. The sample consists of 150,000 to 200,000 clones, about 81% of them appearing once. The sample consisted of peripheral blood. These receptors all stem from a man aged 25-45 years with active or convalescent COVID-19.

The chain recombines TRBV28 with TRBJ1-1, with 9 bases matching TRBD1. The germline V gene has CDR1 MDHEN and CDR2 SYDVKM. This CDR3 contains 15 residues. V shed 6 bases, J shed 5 bases, and the junction held 10 bases outside the gene matches. This chain's CDR3 is CASRRPGQGRTEAFF. The CDR3, as DNA: TGTGCCAGCAGGCGTCCAGGACAGGGGAGGACTGAAGCTTTCTTT.

The CDR3 coding sequence is TGTGCCCGTTCCGGCGGCACCGGGGAGCTGTTTTTT. It codes for CARSGGTGELFF. V gene TRBV30 combines with J gene TRBJ2-2; D gene unclear. The CDR3 contains 12 residues. Looked up from germline, CDR1 is GTSNPN and CDR2 is SVGIG (reference sequence). V lost 8 bases and J lost 4, with 11 bases in between.

The chain is built from TRBV5-1 and TRBJ2-5; 11 positions agree with TRBD2. V shed 4 bases and J 1 base; nucleotides not matched to a gene: 6. This CDR3 is built from 16 residues. CDR1 is SGHRS and CDR2 is YFSETQ in the germline V gene. CDR3 region: CASSEVAGGRQETQYF. As DNA, the CDR3 is TGCGCCAGCAGCGAGGTAGCGGGGGGGCGCCAAGAGACCCAGTACTTC.

The chain couples TRBV18 to TRBJ1-5, with D maybe TRBD1 (6 bases). The CDR3 spans 15 residues. V was pared by 8 bases and J by 5 bases, with 19 bases between. Looked up from germline, CDR1 is KGHSH and CDR2 is LQKENI. The CDR3 loop reads CASTDAGGRDQPQHF. In DNA form, the CDR3 reads TGTGCCAGCACAGACGCGGGGGGCAGGGATCAGCCCCAGCATTTT.

The chain couples TRBV5-1 to TRBJ2-2; a weak D match, TRBD2 (6 bases). Germline CDR1 is SGHRS and CDR2 is YFSETQ. Trimming removed 0 bases from V and 2 bases from J, with 8 bases in between. The CDR3 sequence is 15 residues long. CDR3 protein: CASSLEGLNTGELFF. The CDR3 region has the DNA TGCGCCAGCAGCTTGGAGGGACTTAACACCGGGGAGCTGTTTTTT.

The chain links TRBV3-1 (or the pseudogene TRBV3-2) to TRBJ1-5; D unclear. Per germline, CDR1 LGHDT and CDR2 YNNKEL (reference sequence). CDR3 length equals 14 residues. Trimming cost V 3 bases and J 0 bases, with 6 bases left between them. The CDR3 loop reads CASSQLLSNQPQHF. The CDR3, as DNA: TGTGCCAGCAGCCAGTTACTTAGCAATCAGCCCCAGCATTTT.

This clone was observed many times. V is TRBV9 and J is TRBJ1-1, with TRBD1 matching over 7 bases. The germline V gene has CDR1 SGDLS and CDR2 YYNGEE. Germline trimming cut 3 bases from V and 1 base from J; bases unmatched to any gene: 3. The length of the CDR3 is 14 residues. The CDR3 loop is CASSEGGRNTEAFF. As DNA, the CDR3 is TGTGCCAGCAGCGAAGGGGGCAGGAACACTGAAGCTTTCTTT. The full variable domain, its missing parts supplied by reference TRBV9 and TRBJ1-1, is DSGVTQTPKHLITATGQRVTLRCSPRSGDLSVYWYQQSLDQGLQFLIQYYNGEERAKGNILERFSAQQFPDLHSELNLSSLELGDSALYFCASSEGGRNTEAFFGQGTRLTVV.

On this clone itself: Since a much larger clone is just one base distant, this may be a read error. The V gene is TRBV5-6, the J gene TRBJ1-1; the D is unclear. Germline V CDR1 and CDR2: SGHDT, YYEEEE. This CDR3 region has 11 residues. V shed 2 bases and J shed 9 bases, with 8 bases lying between them. The CDR3 region has the DNA TGTGCCAGCAGCTTAAACAGCCAAGCTTTCTTT. Translating gives CASSLNSQAFF. Filled out from reference TRBV5-6 and TRBJ1-1, the complete variable domain reads DAGVTQSPTHLIKTRGQQVTLRCSPKSGHDTVSWYQQALGQGPQFIFQYYEEEERQRGNFPDRFSGHQFPNYSSELNVNALLLGDSALYLCASSLNSQAFFGQGTRLTVV.

The table lists this clone with a count of one. CDR3 nucleotide sequence: TGTGCCAGCAGTTCGGGGGGCGGAGGGTCACCCCTCCACTTT. Translated, it gives CASSSGGGGSPLHF. The chain joins TRBV28 to TRBJ1-6, with TRBD1 as a possible D gene (6 bases). This CDR3 region has 14 residues. CDR1 MDHEN and CDR2 SYDVKM come from the germline V gene. Trimming removed 4 bases from V and 10 bases from J, with 14 bases in between.

The genes are TRBV4-3 and TRBJ1-6; D remains ambiguous. Germline V gene sequence: CDR1 LGHNA, CDR2 YSLEER. This CDR3 contains 15 residues. Deletions cut 0 bases from V and 7 bases from J, with 10 bases between. The CDR3 loop reads CASSQDRPGNSPLHF. CDR3 in DNA: TGCGCCAGCAGCCAAGATCGGCCCGGGAATTCACCCCTCCACTTT.

The chain joins TRBV30 to TRBJ2-7; possibly TRBD2 for D (7 bases). Between the trimmed V and J ends, which lost 3 bases and 6 bases, there was a span of 12 bases. Germline CDR1 GTSNPN, CDR2 SVGIG (reference sequence). The CDR3 length is 12 residues. For the CDR3, the DNA is TGTGCCTGGAGGAAGGGGGGGATCGAGCAGTACTTC. Its translation: CAWRKGGIEQYF.

This chain uses TRBV10-3 with TRBJ1-3; 9 nucleotides line up with TRBD1. The CDR3 has 15 residues. CDR1 is ENHRY, CDR2 SYGVKD, per germline. V gave up 6 bases and J gave up 0 bases; unmatched junction bases: 3. CDR3 sequence (DNA): TGTGCCATCAGGACAGGGGGTAACTCTGGAAACACCATATATTTT. This codes for CAIRTGGNSGNTIYF.

The gene calls are TRBV25-1 and TRBJ1-1; 8 positions match TRBD1. The CDR3 covers 15 residues. Germline trimming cut 3 bases from V and 1 base from J; bases unmatched to any gene: 4. CDR1 MGHDK and CDR2 SYGVNS come from the germline V gene. The CDR3 bases are TGTGCCAGCAGTGAGGGGACAGGTTGGAACACTGAAGCTTTCTTT. Translated: CASSEGTGWNTEAFF.

The table lists this clone with a count of one. The chain has TRBV15 and TRBJ1-5, with D perhaps TRBD1 (5 bases). Germline CDR1 LNHNV, CDR2 YYDKDF (reference sequence). This CDR3 is 14 amino acids long. V lost 8 bases and J 7 bases, leaving 18 bases between the germline ends. This CDR3 reads CATGAGQGGQPQHF. CDR3 nucleotide sequence: TGTGCCACCGGAGCGGGGCAAGGAGGGCAGCCCCAGCATTTT.

The chain couples TRBV18 to TRBJ2-1; 8 bases are a match to TRBD2. The junction had 12 bases not matched to a gene; V was cut back by 6 bases and J by 2 bases. CDR1 and CDR2 (germline): KGHSH, LQKENI. CDR3 size: 17 residues. CDR3 coding DNA: TGTGCCAGCTCCCTGACGCCGGGACTAGGGACCTACAATGAGCAGTTCTTC. Its protein product is CASSLTPGLGTYNEQFF.

This clone was counted only a few times. CDR3 DNA: TGTGCCAGCTCACCACCGGGCCTTCCGGAGACCCAGTACTTC. Protein: CASSPPGLPETQYF. V gene TRBV18 combines with J gene TRBJ2-5; D gene ambiguous. The CDR3 loop spans 14 amino acids. With 0 bases removed from V and 5 bases from J, the gap between germline ends came to 10 bases. Germline loops: CDR1 KGHSH, CDR2 LQKENI.

The V call is TRBV19, the J call TRBJ2-1, with D maybe TRBD2 (6 bases). V dropped 5 bases and J dropped 5 bases, with 13 bases sitting between them. The CDR3 contains 14 residues. Germline CDR1 LNHDA, CDR2 SQIVND (reference sequence). CDR3 bases: TGTGCCAGTAGTGGGGGGACGGAAAACAATGAGCAGTTCTTC. This sequence encodes CASSGGTENNEQFF.

The rearrangement joins TRBV18 to TRBJ2-1; possibly TRBD2 for D (5 bases). Trimming stripped 4 bases from V and 0 bases from J, with 10 bases between. The germline CDR1 and CDR2 sequences are KGHSH and LQKENI. The CDR3 covers 15 residues. The DNA for the CDR3 is TGTGCCAGCTCACGGGAGCCGGGCTCCTACAATGAGCAGTTCTTC. This translates into CASSREPGSYNEQFF.

The chain has TRBV2 and TRBJ1-6; 7 bases map to TRBD1. From germline, CDR1 is SNHLY and CDR2 FYNNEI. CDR3 size: 17 residues. Trimming removed 4 bases from V and 6 bases from J; junction bases left unmatched: 12. DNA for the CDR3: TGTGCCAGCAGTGGTTTTTTTCCGGGACAGCTTAATTCACCCCTCCACTTT. This gives the protein CASSGFFPGQLNSPLHF.

The J gene is TRBJ1-1, the V gene TRBV28; D uncertain. The CDR3 loop spans 17 amino acids. V was pared by 3 bases and J by 5 bases, with 22 bases between. CDR1 is MDHEN, CDR2 SYDVKM, per germline. CDR3 region: CASSFNGGGLGETEAFF. As DNA, the CDR3 is TGTGCCAGCAGTTTTAATGGTGGTGGTTTGGGAGAAACTGAAGCTTTCTTT.

This clone was counted between two and nine times. The rearrangement joins TRBV18 to TRBJ2-1; 14 positions match TRBD2. The V gene end was trimmed by 6 bases and the J gene end by 6 bases; junction bases not matched to a gene: 4. The CDR3 is 15 amino acids. Germline V gives CDR1 KGHSH, CDR2 LQKENI. The CDR3 reads CASSKGTSGSNEQFF. CDR3 sequence (DNA): TGTGCCAGCTCCAAAGGGACTAGCGGGAGCAATGAGCAGTTCTTC.

This clone was seen more than once but under ten times. The CDR3 DNA follows: TGTGCCAGCCCCTCCGGGACTAGCAACAATGAGCAGTTCTTC. Translating gives CASPSGTSNNEQFF. V and J are TRBV21-1 and TRBJ2-1; the D segment call TRBD2 is taken from the table without a DNA check. TRBV21-1 is a pseudogene segment. The CDR3 consists of 14 residues.

The chain employs TRBV6-5 and TRBJ1-3; 8 nucleotides agree with TRBD1. The CDR3 contains 15 residues. From germline, CDR1 is MNHEY and CDR2 SVGAGI. V dropped 6 bases and J dropped 0; count of bases not matched to a gene: 4. The CDR3 loop reads CASREGQASGNTIYF. The CDR3, as DNA: TGTGCCAGCAGGGAGGGACAGGCCTCTGGAAACACCATATATTTT.

The rearrangement links TRBV6-5 to TRBJ1-1; 7 nucleotides line up with TRBD1. Germline V gene sequence: CDR1 MNHEY, CDR2 SVGAGI. This CDR3 has 16 residues. J gave up 1 base and V 4 bases, and 9 bases lay outside the gene matches. The CDR3 region is CASSWRGTVSNTEAFF. CDR3 coding DNA: TGTGCCAGCAGTTGGAGAGGGACAGTATCGAACACTGAAGCTTTCTTT.

The chain uses TRBV5-1 and TRBJ2-3; 9 bases align to TRBD2. J gave up 0 bases and V 3 bases, and 5 bases lay outside the gene matches. The CDR3 totals 16 residues. Germline lookup yields CDR1 SGHRS and CDR2 YFSETQ. The CDR3 loop is CASSWATSGSTDTQYF. The CDR3 coding sequence is TGCGCCAGCAGCTGGGCAACTAGCGGGAGCACAGATACGCAGTATTTT.

The chain recombines TRBV27 with TRBJ1-6, with 9 bases identical to TRBD1. The trim removed 5 bases at V and 4 bases at J, leaving 6 bases unmatched. The length of the CDR3 is 16 residues. CDR1 is MNHEY, CDR2 SMNVEV, per germline (reference sequence). CDR3 loop: CASSRGTGFYNSPLHF. The CDR3 DNA reads TGTGCCAGCAGTAGAGGGACAGGGTTTTATAATTCACCCCTCCACTTT.

The chain uses TRBV5-1 and TRBJ2-3; D perhaps matches TRBD2 (6 bases). Looked up from germline, CDR1 is SGHRS and CDR2 is YFSETQ. Trimming left V 1 base short and J 0 bases short, with 9 bases between. The CDR3 covers 15 residues. The CDR3 DNA is TGCGCCAGCAGCTTGTTGGGGACTAGCACAGATACGCAGTATTTT. Translation: CASSLLGTSTDTQYF.